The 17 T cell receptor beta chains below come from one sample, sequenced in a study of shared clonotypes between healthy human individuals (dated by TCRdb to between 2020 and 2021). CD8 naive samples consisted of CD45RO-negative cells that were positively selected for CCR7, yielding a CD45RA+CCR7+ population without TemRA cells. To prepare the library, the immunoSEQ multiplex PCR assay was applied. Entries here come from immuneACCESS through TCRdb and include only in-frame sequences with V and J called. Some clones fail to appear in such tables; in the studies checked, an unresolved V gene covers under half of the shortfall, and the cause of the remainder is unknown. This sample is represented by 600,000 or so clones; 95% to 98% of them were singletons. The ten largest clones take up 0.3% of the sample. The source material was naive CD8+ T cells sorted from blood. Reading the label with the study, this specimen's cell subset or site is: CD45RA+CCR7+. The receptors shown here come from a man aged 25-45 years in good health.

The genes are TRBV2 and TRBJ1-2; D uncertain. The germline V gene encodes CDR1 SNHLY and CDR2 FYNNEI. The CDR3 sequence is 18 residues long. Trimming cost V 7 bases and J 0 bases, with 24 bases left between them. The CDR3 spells CASTPSSLSSWANYGYTF. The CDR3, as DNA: TGTGCCAGCACCCCGTCCTCGCTTTCCAGCTGGGCTAACTATGGCTACACCTTC.

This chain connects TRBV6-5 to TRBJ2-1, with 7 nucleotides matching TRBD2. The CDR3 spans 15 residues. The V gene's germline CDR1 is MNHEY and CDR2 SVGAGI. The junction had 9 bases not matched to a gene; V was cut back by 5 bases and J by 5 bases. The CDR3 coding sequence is TGTGCCAGCAGTCAACTAGCGACAGCAAACAATGAGCAGTTCTTC. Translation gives CASSQLATANNEQFF.

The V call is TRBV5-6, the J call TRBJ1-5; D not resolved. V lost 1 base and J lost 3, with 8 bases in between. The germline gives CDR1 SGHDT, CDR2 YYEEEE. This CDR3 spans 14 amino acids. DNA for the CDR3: TGTGCCAGCAGCTTGTCCGCCAACAATCAGCCCCAGCATTTT. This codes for CASSLSANNQPQHF.

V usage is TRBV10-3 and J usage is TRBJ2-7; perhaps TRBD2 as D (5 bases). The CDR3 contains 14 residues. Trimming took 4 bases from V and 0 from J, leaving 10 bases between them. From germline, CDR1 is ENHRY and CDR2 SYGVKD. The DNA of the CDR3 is TGTGCCATCAGTGGGGAGACGGCCTCCTACGAGCAGTACTTC. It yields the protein CAISGETASYEQYF.

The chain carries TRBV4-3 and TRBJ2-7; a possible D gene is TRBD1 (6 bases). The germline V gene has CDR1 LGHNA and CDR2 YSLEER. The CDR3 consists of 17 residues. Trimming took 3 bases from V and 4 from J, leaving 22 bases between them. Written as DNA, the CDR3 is TGCGCCAGCAGCCAGAGCGTTTTCAGGACAGTACCTTACGAGCAGTACTTC. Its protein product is CASSQSVFRTVPYEQYF.

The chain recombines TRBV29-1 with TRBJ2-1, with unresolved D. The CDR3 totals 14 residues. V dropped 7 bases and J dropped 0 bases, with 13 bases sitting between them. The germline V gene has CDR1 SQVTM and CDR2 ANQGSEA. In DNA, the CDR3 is TGCAGCGGAATAGGGTTAAGCTCCTACAATGAGCAGTTCTTC. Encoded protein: CSGIGLSSYNEQFF.

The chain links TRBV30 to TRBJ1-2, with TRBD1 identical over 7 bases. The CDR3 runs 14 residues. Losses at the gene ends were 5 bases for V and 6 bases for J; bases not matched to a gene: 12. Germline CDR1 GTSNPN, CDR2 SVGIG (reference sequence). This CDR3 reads CAWDPTGDSNGYTF. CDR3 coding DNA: TGTGCCTGGGACCCCACAGGGGATTCAAATGGCTACACCTTC.

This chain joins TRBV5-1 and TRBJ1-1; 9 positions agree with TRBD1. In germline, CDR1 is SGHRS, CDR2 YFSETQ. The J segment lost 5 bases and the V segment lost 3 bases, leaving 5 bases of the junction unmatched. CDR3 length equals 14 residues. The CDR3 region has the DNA TGCGCCAGCAGCTCGGGACAGGGATGGACTGAAGCTTTCTTT. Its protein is CASSSGQGWTEAFF.

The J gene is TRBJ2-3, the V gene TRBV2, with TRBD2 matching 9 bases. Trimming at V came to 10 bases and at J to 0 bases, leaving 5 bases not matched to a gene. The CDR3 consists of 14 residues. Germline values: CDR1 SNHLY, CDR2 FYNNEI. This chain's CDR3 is CAMQREVSTDTQYF. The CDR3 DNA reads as TGTGCCATGCAGCGGGAGGTTAGCACAGATACGCAGTATTTT.

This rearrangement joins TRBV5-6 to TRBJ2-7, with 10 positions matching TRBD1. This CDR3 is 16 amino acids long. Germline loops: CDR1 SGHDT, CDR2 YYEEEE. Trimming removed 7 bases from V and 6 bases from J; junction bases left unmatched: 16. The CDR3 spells CASYSRVGQGNAEQYF. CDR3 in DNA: TGTGCCAGCTACTCTCGTGTGGGACAGGGGAATGCCGAGCAGTACTTC.

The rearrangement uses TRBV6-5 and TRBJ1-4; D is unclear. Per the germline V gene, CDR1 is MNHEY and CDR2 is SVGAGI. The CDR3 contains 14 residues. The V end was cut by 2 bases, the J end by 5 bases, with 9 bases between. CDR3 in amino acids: CASSYDGDNEKLFF. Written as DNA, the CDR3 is TGTGCCAGCAGTTACGACGGAGACAATGAAAAACTGTTTTTT.

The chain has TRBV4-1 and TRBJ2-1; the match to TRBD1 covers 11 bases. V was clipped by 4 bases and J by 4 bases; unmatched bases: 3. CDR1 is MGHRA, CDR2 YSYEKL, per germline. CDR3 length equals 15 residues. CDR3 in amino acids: CASSLRDRGYNEQFF. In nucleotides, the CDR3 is TGCGCCAGCAGCCTTCGGGACAGGGGGTACAATGAGCAGTTCTTC.

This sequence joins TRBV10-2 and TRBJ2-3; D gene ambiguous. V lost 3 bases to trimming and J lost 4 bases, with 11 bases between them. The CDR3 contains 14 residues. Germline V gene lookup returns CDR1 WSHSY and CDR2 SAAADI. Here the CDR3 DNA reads TGCGCCAGCAGTGAAACCCAATCACCAGATACGCAGTATTTT. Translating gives CASSETQSPDTQYF.

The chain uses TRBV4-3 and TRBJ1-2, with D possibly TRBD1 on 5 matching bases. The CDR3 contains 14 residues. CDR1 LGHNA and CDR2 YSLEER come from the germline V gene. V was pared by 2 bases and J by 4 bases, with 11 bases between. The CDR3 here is CASSQYHGAYGYTF. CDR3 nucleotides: TGCGCCAGCAGCCAATATCACGGGGCCTATGGCTACACCTTC.

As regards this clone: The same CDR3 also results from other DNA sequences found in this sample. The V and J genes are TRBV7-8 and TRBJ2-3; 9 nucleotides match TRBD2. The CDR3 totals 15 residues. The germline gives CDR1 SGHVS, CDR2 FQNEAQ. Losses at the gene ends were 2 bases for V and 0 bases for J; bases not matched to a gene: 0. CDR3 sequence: CASSLTSGSTDTQYF. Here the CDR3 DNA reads TGTGCCAGCAGCTTAACTAGCGGGAGCACAGATACGCAGTATTTT.

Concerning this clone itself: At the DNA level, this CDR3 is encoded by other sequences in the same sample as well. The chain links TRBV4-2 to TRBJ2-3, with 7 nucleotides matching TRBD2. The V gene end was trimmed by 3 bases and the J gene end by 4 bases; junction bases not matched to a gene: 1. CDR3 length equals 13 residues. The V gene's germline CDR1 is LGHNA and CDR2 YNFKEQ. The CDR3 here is CASSQTSSDTQYF. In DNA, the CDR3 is TGTGCCAGCAGCCAGACTAGCTCAGATACGCAGTATTTT.

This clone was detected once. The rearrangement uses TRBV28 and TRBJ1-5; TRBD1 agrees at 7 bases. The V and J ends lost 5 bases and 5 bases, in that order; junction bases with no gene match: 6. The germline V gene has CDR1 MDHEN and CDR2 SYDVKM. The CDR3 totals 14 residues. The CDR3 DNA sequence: TGTGCCAGCAGTGTGACAGGGTACGATCAGCCCCAGCATTTT. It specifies CASSVTGYDQPQHF. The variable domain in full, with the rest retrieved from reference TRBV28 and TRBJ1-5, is DVKVTQSSRYLVKRTGEKVFLECVQDMDHENMFWYRQDPGLGLRLIYFSYDVKMKEKGDIPEGYSVSREKKERFSLILESASTNQTSMYLCASSVTGYDQPQHFGDGTRLSIL.